This TCR beta chain was sequenced for a study of early T cells in non-severe SARS-CoV-2 infection. TCRdb ran MiXCR on the 5' RACE reads and lists one entry per CDR3 protein. The repertoire holds 50,000 to 55,000 distinct CDR3 sequences, with around a tenth as singletons. The CDR3 is 14 amino acids. V was clipped by 1 base and J by 0 bases, with 7 bases between them. Per the germline V gene, CDR1 is SEHNR and CDR2 is FQNEAQ (reference sequence). This clonotype was seen repeatedly, ten times or more. This receptor was identified in an adult who was a healthcare worker with PCR-confirmed SARS-CoV-2 infection or an uninfected control (not recorded which). The source material was whole blood. The rearrangement joins TRBV7-9 to TRBJ2-7; D remains unclear. CDR3 sequence: CASSLGKSSYEQYF. The CDR3 DNA sequence: TGTGCCAGCAGCTTAGGGAAAAGCTCCTACGAGCAGTACTTC. The full variable domain, completed using reference TRBV7-9 and TRBJ2-7, is DTGVSQNPRHKITKRGQNVTFRCDPISEHNRLYWYRQTLGQGPEFLTYFQNEAQLEKSRLLSDRFSAERPKGSFSTLEIQRTEQGDSAMYLCASSLGKSSYEQYFGPGTRLTVT.